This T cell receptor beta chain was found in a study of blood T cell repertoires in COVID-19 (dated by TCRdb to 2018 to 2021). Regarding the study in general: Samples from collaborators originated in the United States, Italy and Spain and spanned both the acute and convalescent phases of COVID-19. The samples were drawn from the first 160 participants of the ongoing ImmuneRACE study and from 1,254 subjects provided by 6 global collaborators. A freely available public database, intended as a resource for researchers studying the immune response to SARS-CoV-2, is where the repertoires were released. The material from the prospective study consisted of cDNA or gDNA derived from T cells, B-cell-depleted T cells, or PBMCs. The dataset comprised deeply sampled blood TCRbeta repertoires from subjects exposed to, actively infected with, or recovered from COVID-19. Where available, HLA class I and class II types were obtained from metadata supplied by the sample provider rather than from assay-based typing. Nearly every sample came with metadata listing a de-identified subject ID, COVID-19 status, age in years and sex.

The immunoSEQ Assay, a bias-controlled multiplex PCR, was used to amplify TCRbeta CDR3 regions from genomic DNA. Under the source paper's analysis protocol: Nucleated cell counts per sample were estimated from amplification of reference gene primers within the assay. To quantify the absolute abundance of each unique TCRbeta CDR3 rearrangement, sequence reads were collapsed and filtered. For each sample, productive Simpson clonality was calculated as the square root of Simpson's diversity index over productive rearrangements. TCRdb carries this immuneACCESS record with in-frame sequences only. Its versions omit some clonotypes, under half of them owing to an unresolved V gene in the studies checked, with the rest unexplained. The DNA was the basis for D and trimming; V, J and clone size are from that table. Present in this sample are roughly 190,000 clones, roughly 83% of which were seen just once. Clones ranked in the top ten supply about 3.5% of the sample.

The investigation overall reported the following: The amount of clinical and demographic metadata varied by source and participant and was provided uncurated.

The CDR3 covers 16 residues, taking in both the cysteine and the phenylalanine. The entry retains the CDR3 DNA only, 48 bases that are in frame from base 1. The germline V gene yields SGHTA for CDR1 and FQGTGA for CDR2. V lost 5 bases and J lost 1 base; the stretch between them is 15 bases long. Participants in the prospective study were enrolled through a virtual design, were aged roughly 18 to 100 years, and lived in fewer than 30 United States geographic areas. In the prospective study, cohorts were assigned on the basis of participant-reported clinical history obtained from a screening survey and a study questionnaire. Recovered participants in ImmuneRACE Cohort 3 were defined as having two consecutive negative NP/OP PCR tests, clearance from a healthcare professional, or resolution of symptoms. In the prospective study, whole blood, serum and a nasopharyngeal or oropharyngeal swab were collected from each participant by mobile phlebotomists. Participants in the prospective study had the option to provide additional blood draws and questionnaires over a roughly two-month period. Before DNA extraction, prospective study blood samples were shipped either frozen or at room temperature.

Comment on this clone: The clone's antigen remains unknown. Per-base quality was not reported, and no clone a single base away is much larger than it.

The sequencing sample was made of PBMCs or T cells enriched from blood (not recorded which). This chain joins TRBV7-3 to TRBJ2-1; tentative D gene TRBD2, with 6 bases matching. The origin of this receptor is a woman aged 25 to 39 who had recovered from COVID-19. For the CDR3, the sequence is CASSDPKLASYNEQFF. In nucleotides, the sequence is TGTGCCAGCAGCGACCCCAAACTAGCTTCCTACAATGAGCAGTTCTTC.